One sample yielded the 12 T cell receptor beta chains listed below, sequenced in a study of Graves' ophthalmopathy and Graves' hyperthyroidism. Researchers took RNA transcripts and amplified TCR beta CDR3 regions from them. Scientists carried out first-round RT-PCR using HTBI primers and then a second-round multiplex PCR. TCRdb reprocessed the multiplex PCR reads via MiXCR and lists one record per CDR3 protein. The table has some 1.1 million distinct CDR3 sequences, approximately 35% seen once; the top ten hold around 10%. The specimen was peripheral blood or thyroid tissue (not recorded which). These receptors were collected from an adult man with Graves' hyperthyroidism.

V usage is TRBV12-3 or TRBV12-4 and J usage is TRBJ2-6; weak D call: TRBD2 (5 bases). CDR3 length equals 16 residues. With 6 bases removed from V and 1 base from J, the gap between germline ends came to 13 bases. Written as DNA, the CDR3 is TGTGCCAGCAGCCTATCCCCGGGGTCTGGGGCCAACGTCCTGACTTTC. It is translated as CASSLSPGSGANVLTF.

CDR3 in DNA: TGTGCCAGCAGTTCGGTTAACTCCTACGAGCAGTACTTC. Translating gives CASSSVNSYEQYF. This chain links TRBV27 with TRBJ2-7; D call uncertain. Germline V gives CDR1 MNHEY, CDR2 SMNVEV (reference sequence). V lost 4 bases, J lost 0 bases, and 7 bases lay in between. CDR3 length: 13 amino acids.

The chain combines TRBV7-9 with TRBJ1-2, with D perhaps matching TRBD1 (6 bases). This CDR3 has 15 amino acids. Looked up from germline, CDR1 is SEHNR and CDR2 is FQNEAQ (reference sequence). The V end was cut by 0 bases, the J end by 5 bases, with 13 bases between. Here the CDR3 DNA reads TGTGCCAGCAGCTTAGCAGGGGGTCCGATTTATGGCTACACCTTC. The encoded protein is CASSLAGGPIYGYTF.

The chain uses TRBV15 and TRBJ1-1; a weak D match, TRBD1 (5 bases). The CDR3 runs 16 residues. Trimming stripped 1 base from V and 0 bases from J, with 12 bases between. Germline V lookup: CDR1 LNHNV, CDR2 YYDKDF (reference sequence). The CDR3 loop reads CATSRAPGLLNTEAFF. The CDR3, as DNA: TGTGCCACCAGCAGAGCCCCGGGACTCCTGAACACTGAAGCTTTCTTT.

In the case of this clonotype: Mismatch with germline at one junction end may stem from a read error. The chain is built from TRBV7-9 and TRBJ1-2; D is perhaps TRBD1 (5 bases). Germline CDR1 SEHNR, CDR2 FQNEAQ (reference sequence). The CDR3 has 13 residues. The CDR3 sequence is CASSFQGTEGYTF. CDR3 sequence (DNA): TGCGCCAGCAGCTTCCAGGGAACGGAGGGCTACACCTTC.

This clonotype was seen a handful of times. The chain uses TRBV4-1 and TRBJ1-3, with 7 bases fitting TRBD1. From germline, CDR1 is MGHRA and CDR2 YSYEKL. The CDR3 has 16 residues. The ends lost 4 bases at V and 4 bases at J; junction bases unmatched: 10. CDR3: CASSPHPRTGGNTIYF. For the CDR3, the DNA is TGCGCCAGCAGCCCTCACCCCAGGACAGGAGGAAACACCATATATTTT.

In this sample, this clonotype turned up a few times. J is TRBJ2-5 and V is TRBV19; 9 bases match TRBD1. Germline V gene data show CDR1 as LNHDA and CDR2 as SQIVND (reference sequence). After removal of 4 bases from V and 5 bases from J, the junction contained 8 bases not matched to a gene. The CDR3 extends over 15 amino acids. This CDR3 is CASSNTGGASETQYF. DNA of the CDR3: TGTGCCAGTAGTAACACAGGGGGCGCGTCGGAGACCCAGTACTTC. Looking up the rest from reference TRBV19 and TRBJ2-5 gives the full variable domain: DGGITQSPKYLFRKEGQNVTLSCEQNLNHDAMYWYRQDPGQGLRLIYYSQIVNDFQKGDIAEGYSVSREKKESFPLTVTSAQKNPTAFYLCASSNTGGASETQYFGPGTRLLVL.

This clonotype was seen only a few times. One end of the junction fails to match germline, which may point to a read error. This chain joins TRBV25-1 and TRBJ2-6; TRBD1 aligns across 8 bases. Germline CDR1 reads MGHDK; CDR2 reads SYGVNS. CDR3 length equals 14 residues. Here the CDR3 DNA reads TGTGCCAGCAGAAGGACAGGGCCCGTGGACACTGAAGCTTTC. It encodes CASRRTGPVDTEAF.

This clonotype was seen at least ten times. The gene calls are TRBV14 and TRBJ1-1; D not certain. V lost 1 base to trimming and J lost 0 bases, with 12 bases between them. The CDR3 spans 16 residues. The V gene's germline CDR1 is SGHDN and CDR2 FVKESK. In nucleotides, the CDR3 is TGTGCCAGCAGCCAAGTTCTGGGGTCCGTGAACACTGAAGCTTTCTTT. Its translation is CASSQVLGSVNTEAFF.

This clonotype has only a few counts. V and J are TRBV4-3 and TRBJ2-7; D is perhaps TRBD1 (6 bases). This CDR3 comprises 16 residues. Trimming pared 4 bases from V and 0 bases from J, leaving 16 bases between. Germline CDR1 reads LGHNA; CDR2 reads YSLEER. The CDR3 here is CASSLRTEGFSYEQYF. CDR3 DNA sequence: TGCGCCAGCAGCCTGAGGACAGAGGGTTTCTCCTACGAGCAGTACTTC.

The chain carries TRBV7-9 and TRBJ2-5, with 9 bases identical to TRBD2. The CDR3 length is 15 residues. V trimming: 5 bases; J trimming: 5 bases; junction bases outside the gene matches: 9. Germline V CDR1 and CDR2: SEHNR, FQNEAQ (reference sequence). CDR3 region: CASSQGAGGEETQYF. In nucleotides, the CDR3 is TGTGCCAGCAGCCAAGGAGCGGGAGGAGAGGAGACCCAGTACTTC.

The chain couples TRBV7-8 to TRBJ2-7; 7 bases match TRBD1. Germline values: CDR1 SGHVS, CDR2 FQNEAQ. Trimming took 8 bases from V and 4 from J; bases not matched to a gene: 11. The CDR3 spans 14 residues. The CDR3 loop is CASGVGGVTYEQYF. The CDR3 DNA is TGTGCCAGCGGCGTAGGGGGCGTAACTTACGAGCAGTACTTC. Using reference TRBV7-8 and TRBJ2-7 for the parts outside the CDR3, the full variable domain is GAGVSQSPRYKVAKRGQDVALRCDPISGHVSLFWYQQALGQGPEFLTYFQNEAQLDKSGLPSDRFFAERPEGSVSTLKIQRTQQEDSAVYLCASGVGGVTYEQYFGPGTRLTVT.